This T cell receptor (beta chain) was identified in a study of human T cells and chemical hapten exposure. Findings and limits, study-wide: Donors had alopecia, so their immune response may differ from healthy people's. While controls formed fewer of them, expanded TCRs formed significantly more large CDR3 similarity clusters.

TCRdb ran MiXCR on the RACE reads and lists one entry per CDR3 protein. The sample records approximately 69,000 distinct CDR3 sequences, 9% to 12% being singletons. The time point: patch test 2, 6 weeks after DPC sensitization. The treatment was: therapeutic diphenylcyclopropenone sensitization with weekly scalp DPC. Alopecia patients deemed DPC-suitable, aged 18 to 70, excluding pregnancy. This clonotype has a handful of counts. Its antigen remains unknown. The germline CDR1 and CDR2 sequences are SGDLS and YYNGEE. The CDR3 sequence is 13 residues long. Between the trimmed V and J ends, which lost 1 base and 1 base, there was a span of 5 bases.

This rearrangement joins TRBV9 to TRBJ2-5; no clear D. The TCR comes from a woman aged 50 to 65 with alopecia areata. Some clones in this sample may be carry-over from other donors' samples. Specimen: whole blood, collected in connection with sensitization to the hapten diphenylcyclopropenone (DPC). The CDR3 nucleotides are TGTGCCAGCAGCGTATCGGGCCAAGAGACCCAGTACTTC. It is translated as CASSVSGQETQYF.